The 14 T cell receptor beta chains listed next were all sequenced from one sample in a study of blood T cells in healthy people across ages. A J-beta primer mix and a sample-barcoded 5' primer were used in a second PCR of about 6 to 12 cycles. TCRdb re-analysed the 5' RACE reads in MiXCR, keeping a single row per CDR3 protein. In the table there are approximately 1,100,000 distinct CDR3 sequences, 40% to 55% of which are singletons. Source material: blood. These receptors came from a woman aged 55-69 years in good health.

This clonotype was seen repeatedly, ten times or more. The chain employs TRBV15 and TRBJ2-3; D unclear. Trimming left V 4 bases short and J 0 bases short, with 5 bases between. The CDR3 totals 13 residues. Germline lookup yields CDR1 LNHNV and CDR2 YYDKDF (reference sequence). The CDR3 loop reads CATSTASTDTQYF. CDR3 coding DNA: TGTGCCACCAGCACTGCCAGCACAGATACGCAGTATTTT.

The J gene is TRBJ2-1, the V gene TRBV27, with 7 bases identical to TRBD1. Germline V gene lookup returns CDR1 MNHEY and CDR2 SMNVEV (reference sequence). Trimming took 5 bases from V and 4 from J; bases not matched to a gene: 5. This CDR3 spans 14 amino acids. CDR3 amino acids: CASSTGQLYNEQFF. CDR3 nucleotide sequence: TGTGCCAGCAGTACGGGACAGTTATACAATGAGCAGTTCTTC.

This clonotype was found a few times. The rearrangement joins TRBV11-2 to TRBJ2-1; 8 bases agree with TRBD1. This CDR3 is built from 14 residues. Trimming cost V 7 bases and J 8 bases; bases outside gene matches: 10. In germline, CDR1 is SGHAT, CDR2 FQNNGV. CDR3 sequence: CASIRAGGGYEQFF. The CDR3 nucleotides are TGTGCCAGCATCCGGGCAGGGGGCGGGTATGAGCAGTTCTTC.

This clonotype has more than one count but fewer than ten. The CDR3 sequence is CASRPTGGDGQPQHF. The CDR3 DNA follows: TGTGCCAGCAGACCCACAGGGGGCGACGGTCAGCCCCAGCATTTT. The chain uses TRBV28 and TRBJ1-5, with TRBD1 matching 9 bases. The V segment lost 6 bases and the J segment 6 bases; nucleotides outside the gene matches: 9. Germline loops: CDR1 MDHEN, CDR2 SYDVKM. This CDR3 contains 15 residues.

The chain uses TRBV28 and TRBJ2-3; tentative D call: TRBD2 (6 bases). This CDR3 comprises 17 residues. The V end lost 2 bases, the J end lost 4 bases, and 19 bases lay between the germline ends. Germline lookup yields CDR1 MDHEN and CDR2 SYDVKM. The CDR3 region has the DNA TGTGCCAGCAGTTTACGGGTCTGGGGGGAACGGGCAGATACGCAGTATTTT. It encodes CASSLRVWGERADTQYF.

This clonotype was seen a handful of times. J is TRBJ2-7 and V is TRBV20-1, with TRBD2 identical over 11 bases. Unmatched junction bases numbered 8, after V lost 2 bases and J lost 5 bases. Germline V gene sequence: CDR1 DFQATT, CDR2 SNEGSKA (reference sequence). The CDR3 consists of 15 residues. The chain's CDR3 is CSARSRLAGLNEQYF. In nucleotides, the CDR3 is TGCAGTGCTAGATCCCGACTAGCGGGACTCAACGAGCAGTACTTC.

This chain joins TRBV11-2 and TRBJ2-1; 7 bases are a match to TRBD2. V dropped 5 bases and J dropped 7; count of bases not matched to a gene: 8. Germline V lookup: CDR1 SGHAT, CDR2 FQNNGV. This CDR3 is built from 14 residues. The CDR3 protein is CASSRDLAANEQFF. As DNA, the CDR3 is TGTGCCAGCAGCCGGGACCTAGCGGCTAATGAGCAGTTCTTC.

The CDR3 sequence: CASSQRVLVRRGSSYEQYF. The CDR3, as DNA: TGTGCCAGCAGCCAAAGGGTCCTGGTTCGGCGGGGTAGCTCCTACGAGCAGTACTTC. The rearrangement links TRBV3-1 to TRBJ2-7, with a tentative D call TRBD2 (6 bases). Germline V gives CDR1 LGHDT, CDR2 YNNKEL (reference sequence). This CDR3 is built from 19 residues. Trimming pared 2 bases from V and 0 bases from J, leaving 23 bases between.

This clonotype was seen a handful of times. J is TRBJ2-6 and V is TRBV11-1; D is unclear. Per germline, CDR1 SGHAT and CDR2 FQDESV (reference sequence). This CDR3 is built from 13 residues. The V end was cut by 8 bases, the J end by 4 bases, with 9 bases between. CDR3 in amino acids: CASVSLGANVLTF. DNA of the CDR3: TGTGCCAGCGTCTCTCTGGGGGCCAACGTCCTGACTTTC.

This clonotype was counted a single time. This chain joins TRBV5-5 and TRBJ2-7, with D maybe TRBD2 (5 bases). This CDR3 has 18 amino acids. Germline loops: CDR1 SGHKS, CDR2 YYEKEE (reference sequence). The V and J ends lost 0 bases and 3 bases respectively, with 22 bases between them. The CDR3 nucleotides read TGTGCCAGCAGCTTGGTTCACAGTAGCCCCGGAGGATACTACGAGCAGTACTTC. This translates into CASSLVHSSPGGYYEQYF.

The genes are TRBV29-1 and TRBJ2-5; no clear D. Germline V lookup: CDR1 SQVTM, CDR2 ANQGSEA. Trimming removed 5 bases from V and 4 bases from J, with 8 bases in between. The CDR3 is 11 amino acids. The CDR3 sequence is CSVFPSETQYF. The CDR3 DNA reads TGCAGCGTTTTCCCCTCAGAGACCCAGTACTTC. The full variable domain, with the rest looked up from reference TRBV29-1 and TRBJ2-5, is SAVISQKPSRDICQRGTSLTIQCQVDSQVTMMFWYRQQPGQSLTLIATANQGSEATYESGFVIDKFPISRPNLTFSTLTVSNMSPEDSSIYLCSVFPSETQYFGPGTRLLVL.

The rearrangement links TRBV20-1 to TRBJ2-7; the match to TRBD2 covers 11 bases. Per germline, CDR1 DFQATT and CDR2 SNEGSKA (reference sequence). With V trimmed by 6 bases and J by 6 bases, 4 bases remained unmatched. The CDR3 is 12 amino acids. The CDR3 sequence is CSAPGLAAEQYF. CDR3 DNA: TGCAGTGCCCCGGGACTAGCGGCCGAGCAGTACTTC.

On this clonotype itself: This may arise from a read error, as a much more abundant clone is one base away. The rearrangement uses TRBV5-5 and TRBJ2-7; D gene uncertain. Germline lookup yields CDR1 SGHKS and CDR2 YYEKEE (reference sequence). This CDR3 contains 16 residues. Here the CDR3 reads CARSLALELAIYEQYF. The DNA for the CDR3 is TGTGCCCGCAGCTTGGCCCTCGAACTTGCTATTTACGAGCAGTACTTC.

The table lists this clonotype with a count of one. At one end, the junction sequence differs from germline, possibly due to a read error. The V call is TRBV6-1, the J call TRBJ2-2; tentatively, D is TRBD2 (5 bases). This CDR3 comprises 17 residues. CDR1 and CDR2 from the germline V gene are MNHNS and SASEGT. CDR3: CASSPLWRPSNTGELFF. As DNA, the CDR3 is TGTGCCAGCAGTCCCCTTTGGCGGCCCTCGAACACCGGGGAGTTGTTTTTT.